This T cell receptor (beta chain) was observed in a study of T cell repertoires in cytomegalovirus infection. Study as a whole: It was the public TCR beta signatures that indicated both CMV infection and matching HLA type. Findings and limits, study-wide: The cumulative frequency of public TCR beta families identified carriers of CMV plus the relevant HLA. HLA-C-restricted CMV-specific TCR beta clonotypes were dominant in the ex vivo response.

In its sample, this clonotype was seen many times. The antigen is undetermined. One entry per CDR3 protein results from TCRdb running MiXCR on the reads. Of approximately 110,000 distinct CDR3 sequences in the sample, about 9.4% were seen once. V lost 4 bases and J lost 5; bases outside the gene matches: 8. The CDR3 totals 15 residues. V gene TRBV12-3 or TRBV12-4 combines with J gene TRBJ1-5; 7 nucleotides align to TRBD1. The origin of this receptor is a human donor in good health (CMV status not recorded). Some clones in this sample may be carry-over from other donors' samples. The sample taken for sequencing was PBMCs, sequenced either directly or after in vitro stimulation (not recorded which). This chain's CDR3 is CASSSDRSIDQPQHF. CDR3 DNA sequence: TGTGCCAGCAGTTCGGACAGGTCGATTGATCAGCCCCAGCATTTT.